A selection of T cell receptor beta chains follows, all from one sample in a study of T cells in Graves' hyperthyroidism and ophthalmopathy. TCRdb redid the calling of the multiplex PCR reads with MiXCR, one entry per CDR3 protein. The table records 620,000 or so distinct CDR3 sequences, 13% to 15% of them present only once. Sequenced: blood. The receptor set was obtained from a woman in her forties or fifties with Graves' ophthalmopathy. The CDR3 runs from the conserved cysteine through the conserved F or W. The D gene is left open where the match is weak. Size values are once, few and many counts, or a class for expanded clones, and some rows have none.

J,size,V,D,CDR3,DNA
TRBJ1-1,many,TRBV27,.,CASSYDRRLNTEAFF,TGTGCCAGCAGTTACGACAGGCGCTTGAACACTGAAGCTTTCTTT
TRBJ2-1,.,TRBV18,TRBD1,CASSLQGAHIDEQFF,TGTGCCAGCTCACTCCAGGGGGCGCATATCGATGAGCAGTTCTTC
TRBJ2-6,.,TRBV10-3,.,CAISAIPPGLSHSGANVLTF,TGTGCCATCAGCGCCATCCCGCCGGGACTGAGCCACTCTGGGGCCAACGTCCTGACTTTC
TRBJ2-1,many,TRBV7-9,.,CASSFPQKKSGPRYNEQFF,TGTGCCAGCAGCTTCCCACAGAAAAAGAGCGGCCCCAGGTACAATGAGCAGTTCTTC
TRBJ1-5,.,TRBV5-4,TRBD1,CASSLWDSSMNQPQHF,TGTGCCAGCAGCCTTTGGGACAGTTCCATGAATCAGCCCCAGCATTTT
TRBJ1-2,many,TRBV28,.,CASSFGSGYTF,TGTGCCAGCAGTTTCGGATCTGGCTACACCTTC
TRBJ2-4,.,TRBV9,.,CASSVGTTRPGTIQNIQYF,TGTGCCAGCAGCGTAGGTACCACCCGACCGGGAACTATCCAAAACATTCAGTACTTC
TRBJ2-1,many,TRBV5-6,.,CASSSGLPSYNEQFF,TGTGCCAGCAGCTCAGGACTCCCTTCCTACAATGAGCAGTTCTTC
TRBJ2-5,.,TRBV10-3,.,CAISEGRQETQYF,TGTGCCATCAGTGAGGGACGACAAGAGACCCAGTACTTC
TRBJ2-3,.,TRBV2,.,CASSDGLGGADTQYF,TGTGCCAGCAGTGACGGGTTGGGGGGTGCAGATACGCAGTATTTT
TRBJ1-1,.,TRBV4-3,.,CASSQDLFRDTEAFF,TGCGCCAGCAGCCAAGATCTATTCAGAGACACTGAAGCTTTCTTT
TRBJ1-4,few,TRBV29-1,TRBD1,CSVAQGGGRGEKLFF,TGCAGCGTTGCCCAGGGGGGGGGGCGCGGAGAAAAACTGTTTTTT
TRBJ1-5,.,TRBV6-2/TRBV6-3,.,CASSYSLNQPQHF,TGTGCCAGCAGTTACTCGCTCAATCAGCCCCAGCATTTT
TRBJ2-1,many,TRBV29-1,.,CSVHGRSSYNEQFF,TGCAGCGTCCACGGCCGGAGCTCCTACAATGAGCAGTTCTTC
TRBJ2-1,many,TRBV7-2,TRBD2,CASSLGRGGSSYNEQFF,TGTGCCAGCAGCTTAGGGCGGGGGGGCTCCTCCTACAATGAGCAGTTCTTC
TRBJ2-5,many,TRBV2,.,CASGGHTQETQYF,TGTGCCAGCGGAGGACACACCCAAGAGACCCAGTACTTC
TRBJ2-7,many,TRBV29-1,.,CSVKTRDHYEQYF,TGCAGCGTTAAAACCCGGGACCACTACGAGCAGTACTTC
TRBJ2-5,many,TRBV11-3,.,CASSLVLSGITKETQYF,TGTGCCAGCAGCTTAGTTCTGTCGGGGATCACAAAAGAGACCCAGTACTTC
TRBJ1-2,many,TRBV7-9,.,CASSKEDYGYTF,TGTGCCAGCTCGAAGGAGGACTATGGCTACACCTTC
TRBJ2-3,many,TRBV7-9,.,CASSSTSTGDTQYF,TGTGCCAGCAGCTCAACAAGCACCGGCGATACGCAGTATTTT
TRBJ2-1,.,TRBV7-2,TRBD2,CASSLSGTSVGHEQFF,TGTGCCAGCAGCTTATCCGGGACTAGCGTTGGTCATGAGCAGTTCTTC
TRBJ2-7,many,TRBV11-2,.,CASSRQTSAYEQYF,TGTGCCAGCAGTCGACAGACTAGTGCCTACGAGCAGTACTTC